This T cell receptor beta chain is from a study of cytomegalovirus exposure and HLA in healthy donors. Points from the study as a whole: The sole available immune exposure information was CMV serostatus. According to an earlier analysis, most TCR beta V segments yielded productive rearrangements about 90% or about 30% of the time.

The CDR3 length is 15 residues. CDR1 SNHLY and CDR2 FYNNEI come from the germline V gene. After removal of 0 bases from V and 11 bases from J, the junction contained 7 bases not matched to a gene. The PCR made use of 60 Vbeta and 13 Jbeta primers. Some clones are missing from TCRdb's copy, which holds only in-frame ones; the method was immunoSEQ multiplex PCR. The sample holds 130,000 to 150,000 clones, less than 80% seen once. Remarks on this clone: Its antigen remains unknown.

Sequencing input: PBMCs. The clonotype was recovered from a woman aged 45-60 years in good health and CMV-seropositive. The genes are TRBV2 and TRBJ2-1; 10 positions agree with TRBD1. This CDR3 is CASSEALPGQGKQFF. In nucleotides, the CDR3 is TGTGCCAGCAGTGAAGCGCTCCCGGGACAGGGGAAGCAGTTCTTC.